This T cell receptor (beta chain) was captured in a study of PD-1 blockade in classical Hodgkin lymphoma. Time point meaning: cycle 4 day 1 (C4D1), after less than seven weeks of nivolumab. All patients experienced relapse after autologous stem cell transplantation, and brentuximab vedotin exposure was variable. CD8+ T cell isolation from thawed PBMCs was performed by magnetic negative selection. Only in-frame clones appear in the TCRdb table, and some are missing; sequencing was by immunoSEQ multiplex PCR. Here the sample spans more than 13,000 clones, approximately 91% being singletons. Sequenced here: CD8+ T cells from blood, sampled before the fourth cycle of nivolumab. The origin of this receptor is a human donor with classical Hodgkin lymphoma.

The CDR3 DNA reads as TGTGCCAGCAGTTCCACAGATACGCAGTATTTT. Its protein is CASSSTDTQYF. V usage is TRBV27 and J usage is TRBJ2-3; the D is unclear. The CDR3 consists of 11 residues. The V end was cut by 4 bases, the J end by 2 bases, with 1 base between. The germline gives CDR1 MNHEY, CDR2 SMNVEV (reference sequence).